Below, 4 T cell receptor beta chains from the same sample are listed, as sequenced in a study of beta chain features in type 1 diabetes. Reverse transcribing all isolated RNA meant expressed TCRB transcripts were sequenced. TCRdb's table, derived via immunoSEQ multiplex PCR, lists solely in-frame clones and lacks some. Here the sample spans hundreds of thousands of clones, 12% to 15% being singletons. Input material: central memory CD4+ T cells from blood. The origin of the receptors is a man younger than 45 in good health.

There are a few counts of this clone. The chain joins TRBV18 to TRBJ1-5; D gene unclear. The CDR3 spans 14 residues. Trimming removed 5 bases at V and 5 bases at J, with 13 bases between. CDR1 and CDR2 from the germline V gene are KGHSH and LQKENI. The CDR3 spells CASSTDGPDQPQHF. As DNA, the CDR3 is TGTGCCAGCTCAACAGACGGGCCCGATCAGCCCCAGCATTTT.

The chain joins TRBV28 to TRBJ2-2; 10 positions agree with TRBD1. The V gene's germline CDR1 is MDHEN and CDR2 SYDVKM. The CDR3 has 15 residues. V was clipped by 7 bases and J by 6 bases; unmatched bases: 8. The CDR3 sequence: CASKRGTGAAGELFF. Written as DNA, the CDR3 is TGTGCCAGCAAGCGAGGGACAGGGGCGGCCGGGGAGCTGTTTTTT. Full variable domain (missing parts from reference TRBV28 and TRBJ2-2): DVKVTQSSRYLVKRTGEKVFLECVQDMDHENMFWYRQDPGLGLRLIYFSYDVKMKEKGDIPEGYSVSREKKERFSLILESASTNQTSMYLCASKRGTGAAGELFFGEGSRLTVL.

The chain has TRBV6-5 and TRBJ2-2; D may be TRBD2 (5 bases). The CDR3 spans 13 residues. CDR1 and CDR2 from the germline V gene are MNHEY and SVGAGI. V shed 7 bases and J shed 5 bases, with 11 bases lying between them. CDR3 DNA sequence: TGTGCCAGCATCAGCGGAGGTACCGGGGAGCTGTTTTTT. Residues: CASISGGTGELFF.

On this clone: Other DNA sequences in this sample translate to the same CDR3. This rearrangement joins TRBV9 to TRBJ1-2; D is ambiguous. The CDR3 is 12 amino acids. With 6 bases removed from V and 8 bases from J, the gap between germline ends came to 14 bases. CDR1 and CDR2 (germline): SGDLS, YYNGEE. This chain's CDR3 is CASTRSSYGYTF. The CDR3 nucleotides are TGTGCCAGCACCCGTAGTAGCTACGGCTACACCTTC.